This T cell receptor (beta chain) was sequenced for a study of blood T cell repertoires in COVID-19 (dated by TCRdb to about 2020). About the full investigation: The collaborator samples originated in the United States, Italy and Spain and spanned the acute and convalescent phases of COVID-19. Samples came from the ongoing ImmuneRACE study (first 160 participants) plus 1,254 subjects from 6 global collaborators. The material from the prospective study consisted of cDNA or gDNA derived from T cells, B-cell-depleted T cells, or PBMCs. The dataset comprised deeply sampled blood TCRbeta repertoires from subjects exposed to, actively infected with, or recovered from COVID-19. A freely available public database, intended as a resource for researchers studying the immune response to SARS-CoV-2, is where the repertoires were released. HLA class I and class II types, where available, came from metadata supplied by the sample provider rather than from assay-based typing. The sample metadata nearly always contained a de-identified subject ID, COVID-19 status, age in years and sex. Study-wide conclusions, independent of this receptor: Clinical and demographic metadata were provided uncurated, with the amount varying by source and participant.

Its CDR3 holds 15 amino acids, cysteine through phenylalanine. Only the CDR3 DNA stays, 45 bases, in frame from base 1. Per the germline V gene, LGHNT is the CDR1 and FRNRAP is the CDR2. V and J lose 6 bases and 1 base, and a span of 13 bases separates them. The collaborating institutions used their own protocols to collect whole blood in K2EDTA tubes. For TCRbeta analysis, collaborators shipped samples as frozen whole blood, isolated PBMCs, or DNA extracted from either of those sample types. TCRbeta CDR3 regions were amplified from genomic DNA by means of the immunoSEQ Assay, a bias-controlled multiplex PCR. In the authors' own workflow: The number of nucleated cells in each sample was estimated by amplification of reference gene primers within the assay. Sequence reads were collapsed and filtered to measure the absolute abundance of every unique TCRbeta CDR3 rearrangement. For each sample, productive Simpson clonality was calculated as the square root of Simpson's diversity index over productive rearrangements. Not all clones reach the TCRdb copy of this immuneACCESS table, which keeps in-frame sequences only. Checked studies attribute under half of the gap to unresolved V genes and leave the rest unexplained. That table supplies the V and J calls and clone size; D and trimming were determined from the DNA. In this sample the table shows under 130,000 clones, about four fifths of which occur a single time. The ten biggest clones cover approximately 15% of the sample.

Note on this clone: What antigen it recognizes has not been identified. Within one base of it there is no much larger clone, and no base qualities were kept.

The sequencing input was peripheral blood. The receptor's source is a woman at least 80 years old with acute or convalescent COVID-19. The chain is made from TRBV12-5 and TRBJ1-5, and perhaps TRBD1 as D gene, on 5 matching bases. The CDR3 here reads CASGYQGSSNQPQHF. The nucleotides are TGTGCTAGTGGCTACCAGGGTTCGAGCAATCAGCCCCAGCATTTT.